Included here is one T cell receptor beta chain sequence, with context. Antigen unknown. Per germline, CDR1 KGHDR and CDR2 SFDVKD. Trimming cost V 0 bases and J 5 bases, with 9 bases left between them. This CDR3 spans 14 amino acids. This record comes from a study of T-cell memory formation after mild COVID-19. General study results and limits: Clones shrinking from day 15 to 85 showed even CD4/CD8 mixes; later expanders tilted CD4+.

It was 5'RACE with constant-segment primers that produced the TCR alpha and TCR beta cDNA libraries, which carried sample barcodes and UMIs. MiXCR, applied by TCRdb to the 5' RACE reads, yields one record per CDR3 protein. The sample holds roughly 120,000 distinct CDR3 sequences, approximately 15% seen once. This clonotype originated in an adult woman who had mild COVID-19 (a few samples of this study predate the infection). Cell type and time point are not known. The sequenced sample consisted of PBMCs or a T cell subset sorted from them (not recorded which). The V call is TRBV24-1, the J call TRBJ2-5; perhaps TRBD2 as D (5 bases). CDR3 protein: CATSDLSGKETQYF. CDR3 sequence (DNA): TGTGCCACCAGTGATTTGTCGGGGAAGGAGACCCAGTACTTC.